The sequence of this T cell receptor (beta chain) was determined in a study of Ad26.COV2.S vaccination and SARS-CoV-2 variants. Study context: The COV1001 Ad26.COV2.S trial arm included the donor.

Clones were sequenced by immunoSEQ multiplex PCR, and TCRdb holds only the in-frame ones, with some missing. The table lists under 300,000 clones, around 90% of them singletons. The sample's treatment: some 20 received Ad26.COV2.S at low or high dose, single or two shots; about five received placebo; per-sample allocation not given. Following the first vaccine or placebo injection, samples were taken on day 63. The administered vaccine (an Ad26 vector) expressed Wuhan-strain SARS-CoV-2 spike. This clone was observed once. Germline-derived CDR1 and CDR2 are SGHTA and FQGNSA. Trimming stripped 3 bases from V and 10 bases from J, with 16 bases between. The CDR3 sequence is 14 residues long.

The receptor was derived from a person between 18 and 65 years old who received the Ad26.COV2.S COVID-19 vaccine or a placebo. The specimen comprised peripheral blood, sampled in a trial of Ad26.COV2.S vaccine versus placebo. The chain couples TRBV7-2 to TRBJ2-1; possibly TRBD2 for D (6 bases). CDR3 region: CASSFSSGVGEQFF. The DNA for the CDR3 is TGTGCCAGCAGCTTCTCGTCGGGAGTGGGAGAGCAGTTCTTC.